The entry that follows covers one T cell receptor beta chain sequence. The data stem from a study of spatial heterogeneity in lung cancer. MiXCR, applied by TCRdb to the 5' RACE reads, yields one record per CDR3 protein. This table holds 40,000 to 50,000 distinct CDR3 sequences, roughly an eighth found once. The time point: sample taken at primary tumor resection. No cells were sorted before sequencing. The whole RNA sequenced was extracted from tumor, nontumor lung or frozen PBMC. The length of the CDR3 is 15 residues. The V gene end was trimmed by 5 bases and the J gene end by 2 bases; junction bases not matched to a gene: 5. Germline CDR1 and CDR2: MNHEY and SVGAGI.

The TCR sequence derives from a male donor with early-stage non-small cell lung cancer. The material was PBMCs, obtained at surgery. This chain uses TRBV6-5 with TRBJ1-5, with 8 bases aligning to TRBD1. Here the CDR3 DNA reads TGTGCCAGCAGTACCGGACAGGGAGGCAATCAGCCCCAGCATTTT. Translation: CASSTGQGGNQPQHF.